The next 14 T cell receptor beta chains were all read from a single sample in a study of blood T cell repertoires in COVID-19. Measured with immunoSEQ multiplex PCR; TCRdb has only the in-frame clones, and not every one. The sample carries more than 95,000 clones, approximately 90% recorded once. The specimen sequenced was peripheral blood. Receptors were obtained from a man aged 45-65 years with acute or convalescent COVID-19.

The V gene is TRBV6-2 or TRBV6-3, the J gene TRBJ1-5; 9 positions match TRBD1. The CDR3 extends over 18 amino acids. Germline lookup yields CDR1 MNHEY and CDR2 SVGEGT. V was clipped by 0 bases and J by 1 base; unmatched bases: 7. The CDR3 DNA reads TGTGCCAGCAGTTACTCGGGGACAGGGACATTCAGCAATCAGCCCCAGCATTTT. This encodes CASSYSGTGTFSNQPQHF.

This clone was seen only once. This CDR3 is CASSVTSGRAHEQFF. The CDR3, as DNA: TGCGCCAGCAGCGTAACTAGCGGGAGGGCCCATGAGCAGTTCTTC. The genes are TRBV5-1 and TRBJ2-1; TRBD2 agrees at 13 bases. The ends lost 4 bases at V and 8 bases at J; junction bases unmatched: 6. Per germline, CDR1 SGHRS and CDR2 YFSETQ. The CDR3 loop spans 15 amino acids.

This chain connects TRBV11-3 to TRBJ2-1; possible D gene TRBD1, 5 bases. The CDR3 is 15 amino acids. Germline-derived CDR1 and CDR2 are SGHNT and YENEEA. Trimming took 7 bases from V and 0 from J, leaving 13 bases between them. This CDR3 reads CASTRVRASYNEQFF. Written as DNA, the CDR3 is TGTGCCAGCACCAGGGTCCGGGCCTCCTACAATGAGCAGTTCTTC. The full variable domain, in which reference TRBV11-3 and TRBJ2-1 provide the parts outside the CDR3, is EAGVVQSPRYKIIEKKQPVAFWCNPISGHNTLYWYLQNLGQGPELLIRYENEEAVDDSQLPKDRFSAERLKGVDSTLKIQPAELGDSAVYLCASTRVRASYNEQFFGPGTRLTVL.

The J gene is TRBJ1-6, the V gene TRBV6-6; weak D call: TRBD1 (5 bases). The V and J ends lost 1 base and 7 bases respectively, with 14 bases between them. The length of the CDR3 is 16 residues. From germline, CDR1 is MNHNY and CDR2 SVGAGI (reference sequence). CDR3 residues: CASSYLGLAGNSPLHF. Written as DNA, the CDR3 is TGTGCCAGCAGTTACTTGGGGCTTGCGGGGAATTCACCCCTCCACTTT.

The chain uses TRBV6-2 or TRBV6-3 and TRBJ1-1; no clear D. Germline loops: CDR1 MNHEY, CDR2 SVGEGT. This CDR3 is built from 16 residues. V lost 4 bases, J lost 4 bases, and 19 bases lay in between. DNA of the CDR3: TGTGCCAGCAGTTCCTGGGCGGGTTTAATTCGCACTGAAGCTTTCTTT. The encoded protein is CASSSWAGLIRTEAFF.

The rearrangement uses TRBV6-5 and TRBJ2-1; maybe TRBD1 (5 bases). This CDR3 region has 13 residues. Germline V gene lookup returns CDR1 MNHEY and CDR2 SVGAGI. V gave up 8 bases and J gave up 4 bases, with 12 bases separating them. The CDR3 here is CASRFDSYNEQFF. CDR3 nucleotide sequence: TGTGCCAGCCGGTTTGACAGTTACAATGAGCAGTTCTTC.

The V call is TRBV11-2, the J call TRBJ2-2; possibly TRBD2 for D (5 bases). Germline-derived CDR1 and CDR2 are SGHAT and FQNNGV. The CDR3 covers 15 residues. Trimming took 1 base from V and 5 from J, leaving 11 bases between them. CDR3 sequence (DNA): TGTGCCAGCAGCTTAGGAGGGTTTGGGACCGGGGAGCTGTTTTTT. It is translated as CASSLGGFGTGELFF. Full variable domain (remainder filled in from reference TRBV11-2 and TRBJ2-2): EAGVAQSPRYKIIEKRQSVAFWCNPISGHATLYWYQQILGQGPKLLIQFQNNGVVDDSQLPKDRFSAERLKGVDSTLKIQPAKLEDSAVYLCASSLGGFGTGELFFGEGSRLTVL.

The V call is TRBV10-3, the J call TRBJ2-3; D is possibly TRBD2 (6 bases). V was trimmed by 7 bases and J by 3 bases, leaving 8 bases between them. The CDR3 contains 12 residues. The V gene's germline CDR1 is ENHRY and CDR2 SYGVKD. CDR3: CAIKEGTDTQYF. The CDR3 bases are TGTGCCATCAAGGAGGGAACAGATACGCAGTATTTT.

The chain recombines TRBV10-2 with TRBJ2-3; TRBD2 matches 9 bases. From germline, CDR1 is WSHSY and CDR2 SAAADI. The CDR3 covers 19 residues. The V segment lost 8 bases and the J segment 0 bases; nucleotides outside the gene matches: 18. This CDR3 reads CASGGPWREGKPSTDTQYF. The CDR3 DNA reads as TGCGCCAGCGGGGGGCCCTGGCGGGAGGGGAAACCTAGCACAGATACGCAGTATTTT.

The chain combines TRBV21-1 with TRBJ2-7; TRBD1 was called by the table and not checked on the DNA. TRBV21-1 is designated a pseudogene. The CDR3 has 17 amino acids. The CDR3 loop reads CASSKDYRDSPYNEQYF. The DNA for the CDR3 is TGTGCCAGCAGCAAAGACTACCGGGACAGTCCATATAATGAGCAGTACTTC.

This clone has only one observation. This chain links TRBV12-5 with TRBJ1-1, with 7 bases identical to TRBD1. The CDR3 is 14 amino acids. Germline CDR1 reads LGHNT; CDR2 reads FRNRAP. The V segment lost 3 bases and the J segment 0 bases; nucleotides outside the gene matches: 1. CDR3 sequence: CASGLGTVNTEAFF. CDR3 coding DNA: TGTGCTAGTGGTTTAGGGACAGTGAACACTGAAGCTTTCTTT.

The CDR3 region is CASSSGRYGGNTIYF. CDR3 coding DNA: TGTGCCAGCAGTTCCGGGAGGTACGGTGGAAACACCATATATTTT. This chain uses TRBV27 with TRBJ1-3; no definite D call. Germline values: CDR1 MNHEY, CDR2 SMNVEV (reference sequence). Between the trimmed V and J ends, which lost 4 bases and 3 bases, there was a span of 13 bases. This CDR3 contains 15 residues.

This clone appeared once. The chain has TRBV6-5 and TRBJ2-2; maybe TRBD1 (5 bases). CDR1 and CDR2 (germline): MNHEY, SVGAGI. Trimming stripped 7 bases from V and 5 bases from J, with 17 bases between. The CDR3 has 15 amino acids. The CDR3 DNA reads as TGTGCCAGCACCGACAGTGTTACTGGTACCGGGGAGCTGTTTTTT. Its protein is CASTDSVTGTGELFF.

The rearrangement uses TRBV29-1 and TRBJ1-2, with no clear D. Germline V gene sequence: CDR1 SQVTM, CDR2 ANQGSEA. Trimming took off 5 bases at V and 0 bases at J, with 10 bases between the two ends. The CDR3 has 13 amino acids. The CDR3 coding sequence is TGCAGCGTTAGCTTTTCGGCTAACTATGGCTACACCTTC. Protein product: CSVSFSANYGYTF. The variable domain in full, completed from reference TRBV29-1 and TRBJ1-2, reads SAVISQKPSRDICQRGTSLTIQCQVDSQVTMMFWYRQQPGQSLTLIATANQGSEATYESGFVIDKFPISRPNLTFSTLTVSNMSPEDSSIYLCSVSFSANYGYTFGSGTRLTVV.